The 4 T cell receptor beta chains presented below share a single source sample, sequenced in a study of T-cell memory formation after mild COVID-19. One entry per CDR3 protein results from TCRdb running MiXCR on the 5' RACE reads. The sample has about 38,000 distinct CDR3 sequences, approximately 10% seen once. Sequenced sample: PBMCs or a T cell subset sorted from them (not recorded which). These receptors came from a man between 18 and 29 years old who had mild COVID-19 (a few samples of this study predate the infection). Cell type and time point are not known.

This clonotype was detected many times. The chain links TRBV20-1 to TRBJ1-6; a weak D match, TRBD1 (5 bases). This CDR3 spans 15 amino acids. Trimming stripped 0 bases from V and 9 bases from J, with 15 bases between. Germline CDR1 is DFQATT and CDR2 is SNEGSKA (reference sequence). The CDR3 DNA follows: TGCAGTGCTAGAGATCCAAGGGCAGGGAGTTCACCCCTCCACTTT. Protein product: CSARDPRAGSSPLHF.

There are many counts of this clonotype. The rearrangement joins TRBV7-3 to TRBJ2-7; 12 nucleotides line up with TRBD2. Germline V gene sequence: CDR1 SGHTA, CDR2 FQGTGA. This CDR3 contains 17 residues. With V trimmed by 1 base and J by 3 bases, 7 bases remained unmatched. Here the CDR3 DNA reads TGTGCCAGCAGCTTAAATAGACTAGCGGGGGCCGTCTACGAGCAGTACGTC. Translating gives CASSLNRLAGAVYEQYV.

This clonotype has ten or more counts. This rearrangement joins TRBV7-9 to TRBJ2-5; 12 nucleotides match TRBD1. Trimming at V came to 3 bases and at J to 5 bases, leaving 7 bases not matched to a gene. Germline CDR1 and CDR2: SEHNR and FQNEAQ (reference sequence). The CDR3 contains 16 residues. CDR3 sequence reads: CASSFRDRGREETQYF. The CDR3, as DNA: TGTGCCAGCAGCTTCCGGGACAGGGGGCGCGAGGAGACCCAGTACTTC.

The CDR3 DNA reads TGCAGTGCTAGAGCCGGGACAGACAGGGACGAGCAGTACGTC. It is translated as CSARAGTDRDEQYV. The V gene is TRBV20-1, the J gene TRBJ2-7, with 7 bases aligning to TRBD1. The CDR3 loop spans 14 amino acids. V lost 1 base and J lost 5; bases outside the gene matches: 8. Germline CDR1 reads DFQATT; CDR2 reads SNEGSKA (reference sequence).